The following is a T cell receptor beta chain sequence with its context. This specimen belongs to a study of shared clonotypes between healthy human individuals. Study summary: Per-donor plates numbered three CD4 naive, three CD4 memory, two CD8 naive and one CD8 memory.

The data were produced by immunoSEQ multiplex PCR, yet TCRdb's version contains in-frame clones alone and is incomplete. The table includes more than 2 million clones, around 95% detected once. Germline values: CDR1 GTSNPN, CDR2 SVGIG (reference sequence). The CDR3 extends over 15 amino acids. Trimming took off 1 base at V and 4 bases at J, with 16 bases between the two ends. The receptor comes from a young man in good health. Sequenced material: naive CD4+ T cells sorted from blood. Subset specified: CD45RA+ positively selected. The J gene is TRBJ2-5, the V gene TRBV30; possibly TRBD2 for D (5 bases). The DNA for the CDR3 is TGTGCCTGGAGTGACGTACGGGGAATCCGAGAGACCCAGTACTTC. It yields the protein CAWSDVRGIRETQYF.